The source of this TCR beta chain is a study of T cell repertoires in cytomegalovirus infection. Across the study: Carrying CMV and the relevant HLA type showed in public TCR beta signatures.

This clonotype has only a few counts. Its antigen is not known. Using its own MiXCR run on the reads, TCRdb lists one record per CDR3 protein. Counted here are about 190,000 distinct CDR3 sequences, 25% to 30% occurring once; the ten biggest clones make up 30% to 35%. Trimming cost V 3 bases and J 5 bases, with 10 bases left between them. This CDR3 is 13 amino acids long. The V gene's germline CDR1 is SGHAT and CDR2 FQNNGV. General study points: CMV carriers having the relevant HLA were flagged by cumulative public TCR beta family frequency. The ex vivo response showed dominance by HLA-C-restricted CMV-specific TCR beta clonotypes.

The J gene is TRBJ2-5, the V gene TRBV11-2; the D gene is possibly TRBD1 (5 bases). This sequence was found in a human donor in good health (CMV status not recorded). Some clones in this sample may be carry-over from other donors' samples. Sequencing input: PBMCs. The DNA for the CDR3 is TGTGCCAGCAGCTTGGGGCTACGGGAGACCCAGTACTTC. Amino acid sequence: CASSLGLRETQYF. Full variable domain (rest looked up from reference TRBV11-2 and TRBJ2-5): EAGVAQSPRYKIIEKRQSVAFWCNPISGHATLYWYQQILGQGPKLLIQFQNNGVVDDSQLPKDRFSAERLKGVDSTLKIQPAKLEDSAVYLCASSLGLRETQYFGPGTRLLVL.